A selection of T cell receptor beta chains follows, all from one sample in a study of response to subunit inactivated influenza vaccine. TCRdb re-called the RT-PCR reads through MiXCR, storing one row per CDR3 protein. The sample shows approximately 700,000 distinct CDR3 sequences, approximately 15% of them seen only once. The source was PBMCs from blood, collected roughly 12 days after vaccination. The receptors shown here come from a man aged 45-65 years who received an inactivated influenza vaccine. CDR3s include the opening cysteine and the closing phenylalanine or tryptophan. The D gene is left open where the match is weak. Some rows mark clone size as missing; the rest say once, few, many or name a class of expanded clone.

d_call: NA; clone_size: NA; v_call: TRBV9; j_call: TRBJ2-7; cdr3_nt: TGTGCCAGCAGCCCTCCCCCACCGGAGGCCAACAATAACTACGAGCAGTACTTC; cdr3_aa: CASSPPPPEANNNYEQYF
d_call: NA; clone_size: NA; v_call: TRBV4-2; j_call: TRBJ1-1; cdr3_nt: TGTGCCAGCAGCCAAGGTCCTCGAAACATGAACACTGAAGCTTTCTTT; cdr3_aa: CASSQGPRNMNTEAFF
d_call: NA; clone_size: once; v_call: TRBV6-5; j_call: TRBJ2-2; cdr3_nt: TGTGCCAGCAGTTACCGGCGGCCCCTCGGGGACGGGGAGCTGTTTTTT; cdr3_aa: CASSYRRPLGDGELFF
d_call: NA; clone_size: NA; v_call: TRBV27; j_call: TRBJ2-2; cdr3_nt: TGTGCCAGCAGACAACGAGGGGGACACGGGGAGCTGTTTTTT; cdr3_aa: CASRQRGGHGELFF
d_call: TRBD2; clone_size: NA; v_call: TRBV7-8; j_call: TRBJ2-4; cdr3_nt: TGTGCCAGCAGCCTTAGCGGGGGGGCCGCCAAAAACATTCAGTACTTC; cdr3_aa: CASSLSGGAAKNIQYF
d_call: TRBD1; clone_size: NA; v_call: TRBV7-9; j_call: TRBJ1-2; cdr3_nt: TGTGCCAGCAGCTTAATCGACAGGGGATCGGTCTATGGCTACACCTTC; cdr3_aa: CASSLIDRGSVYGYTF
d_call: NA; clone_size: NA; v_call: TRBV7-6; j_call: TRBJ1-2; cdr3_nt: TGTGCCAGCAGCATGGGGCCCGGGCAGAACTATGGCTACACCTTC; cdr3_aa: CASSMGPGQNYGYTF
d_call: NA; clone_size: many; v_call: TRBV12-3/TRBV12-4; j_call: TRBJ2-1; cdr3_nt: TGTGCCAGCAGTTTTGCCGACAATGAGCAGTTCTTC; cdr3_aa: CASSFADNEQFF
d_call: NA; clone_size: NA; v_call: TRBV5-4; j_call: TRBJ2-5; cdr3_nt: TGTGCCAGCAGCGGTACTGTGGCGGGTGAGACCCAGTACTTC; cdr3_aa: CASSGTVAGETQYF
d_call: NA; clone_size: few; v_call: TRBV7-9; j_call: TRBJ2-7; cdr3_nt: TGTGCCAGCAGCTCCCTCAACTACGAGCAGTACTTC; cdr3_aa: CASSSLNYEQYF
d_call: TRBD2; clone_size: NA; v_call: TRBV6-5; j_call: TRBJ2-7; cdr3_nt: TGTGCCAGCAGTTACTCTTCCGGGAGGTCCTACGAGCAGTACTTC; cdr3_aa: CASSYSSGRSYEQYF
d_call: TRBD1; clone_size: few; v_call: TRBV12-3/TRBV12-4; j_call: TRBJ1-3; cdr3_nt: TGTGCCAGCAGGAAGACAGGGTCTGGAAACACCATATATTTT; cdr3_aa: CASRKTGSGNTIYF
d_call: NA; clone_size: few; v_call: TRBV18; j_call: TRBJ2-7; cdr3_nt: TGTGCCAGCTCACGGACTAACAGCAGGAGCTACGAGCAGTACTTC; cdr3_aa: CASSRTNSRSYEQYF
d_call: TRBD2; clone_size: few; v_call: TRBV7-9; j_call: TRBJ2-3; cdr3_nt: TGTGCCAGCAGCGTGACTAGCGGGAGTCGTCCTACGCAGTATTTT; cdr3_aa: CASSVTSGSRPTQYF
d_call: NA; clone_size: few; v_call: TRBV7-2; j_call: TRBJ2-5; cdr3_nt: TGTGCCAGCAGCTTTCCGTCAGAGACCCAGTACTTC; cdr3_aa: CASSFPSETQYF
d_call: NA; clone_size: NA; v_call: TRBV6-5; j_call: TRBJ2-1; cdr3_nt: TGTGCCAGCAGTTACCTAAGCGGAGAGCAGTTCTTC; cdr3_aa: CASSYLSGEQFF
d_call: NA; clone_size: NA; v_call: TRBV5-5; j_call: TRBJ1-2; cdr3_nt: TGTGCCAGCAGCCCCGGGCAGCTCTATGGCTACACCTTC; cdr3_aa: CASSPGQLYGYTF
d_call: TRBD1; clone_size: few; v_call: TRBV5-1; j_call: TRBJ2-7; cdr3_nt: TGCGCCAGCAGCCAGGACAGGGTTCTCTCCTACGAGCAGTACTTC; cdr3_aa: CASSQDRVLSYEQYF
d_call: TRBD2; clone_size: few; v_call: TRBV6-2/TRBV6-3; j_call: TRBJ2-1; cdr3_nt: TGTGCCAGCAGGGACGCCGGGACTAGCGTTAACAATGAGCAGTTCTTC; cdr3_aa: CASRDAGTSVNNEQFF
d_call: NA; clone_size: NA; v_call: TRBV25-1; j_call: TRBJ2-7; cdr3_nt: TGTGCCAGCATGGGCTTCGCCTACGAGCAGTACTTC; cdr3_aa: CASMGFAYEQYF
d_call: TRBD2; clone_size: NA; v_call: TRBV28; j_call: TRBJ2-7; cdr3_nt: TGTGCCACCTTAGCGGGGACCTCCTACGAGCAGTACTTC; cdr3_aa: CATLAGTSYEQYF
d_call: TRBD1; clone_size: few; v_call: TRBV28; j_call: TRBJ2-1; cdr3_nt: TGTGCCAGCAGTGTGACAGGGTCGTTTCCCCGCAATGAGCAGTTCTTC; cdr3_aa: CASSVTGSFPRNEQFF
d_call: NA; clone_size: few; v_call: TRBV15; j_call: TRBJ1-2; cdr3_nt: TGTGCCACCAGCAGAGGCACACAGAGTTTTGCGGGCTACACCTTC; cdr3_aa: CATSRGTQSFAGYTF
d_call: NA; clone_size: NA; v_call: TRBV18; j_call: TRBJ1-5; cdr3_nt: TGTGCCAGCTCACCACCTATGTGGACAGGCAATCAGCCCCAGCATTTT; cdr3_aa: CASSPPMWTGNQPQHF
d_call: TRBD1; clone_size: NA; v_call: TRBV7-9; j_call: TRBJ2-7; cdr3_nt: TGTGCCAGCAGCTTACCGGGACAGTATCACGAGCAGTACTTC; cdr3_aa: CASSLPGQYHEQYF
d_call: TRBD2; clone_size: NA; v_call: TRBV12-3/TRBV12-4; j_call: TRBJ2-7; cdr3_nt: TGTGCCAGCAGGGACGGGGGGGCCTACGAGCAGTACTTC; cdr3_aa: CASRDGGAYEQYF
d_call: NA; clone_size: few; v_call: TRBV9; j_call: TRBJ1-1; cdr3_nt: TGTGCCAGCAGCGTAGTAGGGGCTAACACTGAAGCTTTCTTT; cdr3_aa: CASSVVGANTEAFF
d_call: NA; clone_size: few; v_call: TRBV7-3; j_call: TRBJ2-1; cdr3_nt: TGTGCCAGCAGCCCCCCCGGGGGGCTCGTGAATGAGCAGTTCTTC; cdr3_aa: CASSPPGGLVNEQFF